A selection of T cell receptor beta chains follows, all from one sample in a study of blood T cell repertoires in COVID-19. Sequenced by immunoSEQ multiplex PCR; TCRdb stores in-frame clones only, minus some. Among about 200,000 clones listed, 70% to 90% were seen once. Sequenced input: peripheral blood. All receptors come from a woman in her seventies with acute or convalescent COVID-19. The CDR3 runs from the conserved cysteine through the conserved F or W. The D gene is left open where the match is weak. Only part of the rows carry a size: once, few, many, or a class if the clone is expanded.

J,D,size,V,DNA,CDR3
TRBJ2-1,TRBD2,-,TRBV5-1,TGCGCCAGCAGCACCGCGGGACTAGCGGGGTTCGGAGAGCAGTTCTTC,CASSTAGLAGFGEQFF
TRBJ1-1,-,few,TRBV18,TGTGCCAGCTCACCTGAAATGACAGGGAACACTGAAGCTTTCTTT,CASSPEMTGNTEAFF
TRBJ1-1,TRBD1,-,TRBV2,TGTGCCAGCAGTGAAGCGGGAGCGACAGGGGGTAAAGCTTTCTTT,CASSEAGATGGKAFF
TRBJ1-1,-,-,TRBV11-2,TGTGCCAGCAGCTTACAGGGCAGTATCACTGAAGCTTTCTTT,CASSLQGSITEAFF
TRBJ2-7,-,-,TRBV2,TGTGCCAGCAGGCGGAGGACAGTATACGAGCAGTACTTC,CASRRRTVYEQYF
TRBJ1-2,-,-,TRBV5-1,TGCGCCAGCAGCTTGGTAGAAAACTATGGCTACACCTTC,CASSLVENYGYTF
TRBJ2-3,TRBD2,-,TRBV19,TGTGCCAGTAGTCCAAGCGGGAGGAGGATAGATACGCAGTATTTT,CASSPSGRRIDTQYF
TRBJ2-5,TRBD1,-,TRBV6-2/TRBV6-3,TGTGCCAGCAGTTTCGCCCCGGGACAGGCCCGAGAGACCCAGTACTTC,CASSFAPGQARETQYF
TRBJ2-6,TRBD1,-,TRBV27,TGTGCCAGCAGTTCGATTTCTGACAGGGGACGCTCTGGGGCCAACGTCCTGACTTTC,CASSSISDRGRSGANVLTF
TRBJ1-6,-,once,TRBV5-1,TGCGCCAGCAGCTTGGACCAGGGGAGTAATTCACCCCTCCACTTT,CASSLDQGSNSPLHF
TRBJ2-2,TRBD2,-,TRBV15,TGTGCCACCAGCACCAAAGGGACTAGCGGGAGGTCCCTGTCCGGGGAGCTGTTTTTT,CATSTKGTSGRSLSGELFF
TRBJ2-7,TRBD2,-,TRBV27,TGTGCCAGCAGTCGGGGGGGGCCCTACGAGCAGTACTTC,CASSRGGPYEQYF
TRBJ1-4,TRBD1,-,TRBV12-3/TRBV12-4,TGTGCCAGCAGAGGGACAGTGATGGAAAAACTGTTTTTT,CASRGTVMEKLFF
TRBJ2-1,-,-,TRBV5-8,TGTGCCAGCAGCTTGGTTGCTGGGAGCGGGTCCCGAAGGCGGTTCTTC,CASSLVAGSGSRRRFF
TRBJ2-4,-,-,TRBV2,TGTGCCAGCTCGATGGCATGGAACATTCAGTACTTC,CASSMAWNIQYF
TRBJ2-2,-,-,TRBV5-1,TGCGCCAGCAGCTTGGGCGAAGGGGTCGGGGAGCTGTTTTTT,CASSLGEGVGELFF
TRBJ1-2,-,-,TRBV18,TGTGCCAGCTCACATCCCAGAAGCGACTACACCTTC,CASSHPRSDYTF
TRBJ2-1,TRBD2,once,TRBV15,TGTGCCACCAGCAGAGGTAGCGGGGGGGCCGATGAGCAGTTCTTC,CATSRGSGGADEQFF
TRBJ2-2,TRBD1,-,TRBV5-1,TGCGCCAGCAGCTACTTAACCGGACAGGGCGACACCGGGGAGCTGTTTTTT,CASSYLTGQGDTGELFF
TRBJ1-1,TRBD1,-,TRBV12-3/TRBV12-4,TGTGCCAGCAGTCCTCCTTGGGGGGACAGAGCTTTCTTT,CASSPPWGDRAFF
TRBJ1-6,-,few,TRBV18,TGTGCCAGCTCACCAATCGGACACACCGCGACTTATAATTCACCCCTCCACTTT,CASSPIGHTATYNSPLHF
TRBJ1-4,-,-,TRBV5-5,TGTGCCAGCAGCTTGGGGCCCGTTGGGAGGGAAAAACTGTTTTTT,CASSLGPVGREKLFF
TRBJ2-7,TRBD1,-,TRBV27,TGTGCCAGCAGCCCCAGGGGGCCCACCTACGAGCAGTACTTC,CASSPRGPTYEQYF
TRBJ2-3,TRBD1,-,TRBV19,TGTGCCACAACAGGGGTGGGGACAGATACGCAGTATTTT,CATTGVGTDTQYF
TRBJ1-6,TRBD1,-,TRBV18,TGTGCCAGCTCACCGCGTACAACAGGGGGAAATAATTCACCCCTCCACTTT,CASSPRTTGGNNSPLHF
TRBJ2-3,TRBD1,-,TRBV20-1,TGCAGTGCGGACAGGGCAGATACGCAGTATTTT,CSADRADTQYF
TRBJ2-2,-,-,TRBV20-1,TGCAGTGCCACGAACACCGGGGAGCTGTTTTTT,CSATNTGELFF
TRBJ2-5,TRBD2,-,TRBV2,TGTGCCAGCAGTGACCTAGCGGGAGGGCCAGGAGAGACCCAGTACTTC,CASSDLAGGPGETQYF
TRBJ2-7,TRBD2,-,TRBV11-2,TGTGCCAGCAGCCCCCTGGGGGGGATGACCTACGAGCAGTACTTC,CASSPLGGMTYEQYF
TRBJ1-1,-,-,TRBV28,TGTGCCAGCAGGGGCAGCTCAGGCACTGAAGCTTTCTTT,CASRGSSGTEAFF
TRBJ1-6,-,-,TRBV9,TGTGCCAGCAGCGTAGAAAGCGGGTATAATTCACCCCTCCACTTT,CASSVESGYNSPLHF
TRBJ2-7,TRBD2,-,TRBV12-3/TRBV12-4,TGTGCCAGCAGACGCAGCGGGGCCTACGAGCAGTACTTC,CASRRSGAYEQYF
TRBJ1-4,TRBD1,-,TRBV4-2,TGTGCCAGCAGCCAAGCTGGGACAGGGAATGAAAAACTGTTTTTT,CASSQAGTGNEKLFF
TRBJ2-7,TRBD2,-,TRBV6-5,TGTGCCAGCAGTCCTAGCGGGAGATTGTACGAGCAGTACTTC,CASSPSGRLYEQYF